This entry features one TCR beta chain sequence. Antigen specificity is unknown. The source of the sample is a study of CD8+ T cells in alopecia areata. Study-wide context: Treated patients were given oral tofacitinib, which was dosed at 5 to 10 mg twice daily. Study observations and caveats: Clonality in lesional scalp, especially alopecia totalis/universalis, exceeded that of normal scalp.

The V and J ends lost 6 bases and 6 bases, in that order; junction bases with no gene match: 4. The germline V gene encodes CDR1 LNHDA and CDR2 SQIVND (reference sequence). The CDR3 extends over 14 amino acids. TCR sequencing used cDNA made by reverse transcription of extracted RNA. TCRdb's table, derived via immunoSEQ multiplex PCR, lists solely in-frame clones and lacks some. The table has approximately 12,000 clones, about three fifths seen once. Peripheral blood and lesional scalp punch biopsies were taken from alopecia areata patients. This receptor was taken from a human donor with alopecia areata. Sequencing was done on a sample of skin. The chain couples TRBV19 to TRBJ2-2, with 10 positions matching TRBD1. CDR3 residues: CASRGTGVSGELFF. The CDR3 DNA reads as TGTGCCAGTAGGGGGACAGGGGTTTCCGGGGAGCTGTTTTTT.